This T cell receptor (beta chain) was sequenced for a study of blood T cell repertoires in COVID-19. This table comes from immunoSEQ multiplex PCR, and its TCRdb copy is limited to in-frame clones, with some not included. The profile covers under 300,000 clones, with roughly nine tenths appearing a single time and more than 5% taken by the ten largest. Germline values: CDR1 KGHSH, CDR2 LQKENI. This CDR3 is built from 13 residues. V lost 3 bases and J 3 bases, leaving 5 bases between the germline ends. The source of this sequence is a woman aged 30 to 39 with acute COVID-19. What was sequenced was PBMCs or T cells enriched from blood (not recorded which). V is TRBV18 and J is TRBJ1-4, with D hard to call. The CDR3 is CASSPRANEKLFF. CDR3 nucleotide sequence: TGTGCCAGCTCACCGCGGGCTAATGAAAAACTGTTTTTT.